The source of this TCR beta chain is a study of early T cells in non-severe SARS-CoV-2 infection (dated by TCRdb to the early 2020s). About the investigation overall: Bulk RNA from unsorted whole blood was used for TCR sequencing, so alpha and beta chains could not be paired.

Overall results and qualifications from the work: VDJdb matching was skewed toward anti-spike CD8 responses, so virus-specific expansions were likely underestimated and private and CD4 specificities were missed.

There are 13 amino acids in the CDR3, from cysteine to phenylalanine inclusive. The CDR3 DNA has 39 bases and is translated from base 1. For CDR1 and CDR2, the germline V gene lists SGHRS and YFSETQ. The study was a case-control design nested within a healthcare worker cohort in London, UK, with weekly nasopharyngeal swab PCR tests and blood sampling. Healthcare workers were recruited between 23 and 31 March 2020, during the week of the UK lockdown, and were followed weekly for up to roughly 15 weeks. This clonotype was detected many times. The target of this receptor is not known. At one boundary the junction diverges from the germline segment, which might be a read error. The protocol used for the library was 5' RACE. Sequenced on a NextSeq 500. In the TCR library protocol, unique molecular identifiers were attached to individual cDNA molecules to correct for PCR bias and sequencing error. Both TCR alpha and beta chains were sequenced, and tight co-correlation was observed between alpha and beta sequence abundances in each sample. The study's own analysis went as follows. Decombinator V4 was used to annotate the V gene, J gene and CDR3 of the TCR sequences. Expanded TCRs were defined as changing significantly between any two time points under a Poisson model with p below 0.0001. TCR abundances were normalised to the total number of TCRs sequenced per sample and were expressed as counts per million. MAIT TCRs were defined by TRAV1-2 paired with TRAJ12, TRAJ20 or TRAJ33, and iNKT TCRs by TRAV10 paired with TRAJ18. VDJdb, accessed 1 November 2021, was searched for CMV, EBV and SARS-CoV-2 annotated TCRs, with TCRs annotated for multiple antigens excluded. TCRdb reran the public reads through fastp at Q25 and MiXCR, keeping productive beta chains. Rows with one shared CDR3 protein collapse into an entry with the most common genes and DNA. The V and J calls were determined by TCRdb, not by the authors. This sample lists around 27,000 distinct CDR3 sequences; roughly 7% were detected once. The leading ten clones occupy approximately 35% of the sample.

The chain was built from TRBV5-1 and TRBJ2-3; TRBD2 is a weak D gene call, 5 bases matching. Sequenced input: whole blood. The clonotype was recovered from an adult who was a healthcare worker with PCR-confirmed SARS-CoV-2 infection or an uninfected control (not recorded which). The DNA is TGCGCCAGCCGCTTGGATAGCGCAGATACGCAGTATTTT. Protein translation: CASRLDSADTQYF.